This T cell receptor (beta chain) was sequenced for a study of blood T cells in healthy people across ages. The study, taken as a whole, reports: Greater diversity and more naive CD4+ cells were seen in long-lived donors than in aged donors.

Looked up from germline, CDR1 is DFQATT and CDR2 is SNEGSKA (reference sequence). V dropped 7 bases and J dropped 10 bases, with 17 bases sitting between them. The length of the CDR3 is 12 residues. Details on this clonotype: Its antigen is currently unknown.

Caucasian individuals from Russia who were healthy and aged roughly 6 to 95 acted as donors. Samples each had at least 6 micrograms of total RNA extracted. For the second PCR, which ran for 7 to 11 cycles, a sample-barcoded 5' primer and a J-beta primer mix were used. Every cDNA molecule bore a tag from a template-switch adaptor containing 12 random nucleotides. TCRdb fed the 5' RACE reads into MiXCR, producing one record per CDR3 protein. The sample shows 1.5 million or so distinct CDR3 sequences, 42% of them seen only once. This TCR came from a young woman in good health. This chain links TRBV20-1 with TRBJ2-1, with D perhaps matching TRBD2 (6 bases). The sample was blood. The CDR3: CSGTRAGWEQFF. CDR3 in DNA: TGCAGTGGAACAAGGGCGGGGTGGGAGCAGTTCTTC.